This T cell receptor beta chain was profiled in a study of blood T cell repertoires in COVID-19. The data were produced by immunoSEQ multiplex PCR, yet TCRdb's version contains in-frame clones alone and is incomplete. Among 140,000 to 150,000 clones listed, about 83% were seen once. The sample taken for sequencing was PBMCs or T cells enriched from blood (not recorded which). The receptor was derived from a woman in her 50s who had been exposed to COVID-19.

The CDR3 sequence: CASSPSGGANTGELFF. CDR3 nucleotides: TGTGCCAGCAGCCCTAGCGGGGGGGCGAACACCGGGGAGCTGTTTTTT. The chain couples TRBV6-2 or TRBV6-3 to TRBJ2-2; TRBD2 aligns across 12 bases. The CDR3 covers 16 residues. V lost 6 bases, J lost 0 bases, and 2 bases stayed unmatched. Germline-derived CDR1 and CDR2 are MNHEY and SVGEGT.